This TCR beta chain stems from a study of T-cell reconstitution after alpha-beta-depleted transplantation in children. In this sample, this clonotype turned up a few times. The junction departs from germline at one end; a sequencing error may be responsible. TCRbeta library preparation incorporated unique molecular identifiers. TCRdb itself ran the PCR reads through MiXCR, one entry per CDR3 protein. The sample holds about 120,000 distinct CDR3 sequences, 9% to 12% seen once. CDR1 is ENHRY and CDR2 is SYGVKD in the germline V gene. CDR3 size: 19 residues. The input for sequencing was PBMCs, taken before TCRalphabeta/CD19-depleted stem cell transplant. This sequence joins TRBV10-3 and TRBJ2-3, with 11 bases fitting TRBD2. The receptor's source is a boy aged 2 to 10 with acute lymphoblastic leukemia, due to receive a stem cell transplant. The CDR3 region is CTISSPDTSGRESTDTQYF. The CDR3 nucleotides are TGTACCATCAGTTCCCCCGATACTAGCGGGAGAGAAAGCACAGATACGCAGTATTTT.